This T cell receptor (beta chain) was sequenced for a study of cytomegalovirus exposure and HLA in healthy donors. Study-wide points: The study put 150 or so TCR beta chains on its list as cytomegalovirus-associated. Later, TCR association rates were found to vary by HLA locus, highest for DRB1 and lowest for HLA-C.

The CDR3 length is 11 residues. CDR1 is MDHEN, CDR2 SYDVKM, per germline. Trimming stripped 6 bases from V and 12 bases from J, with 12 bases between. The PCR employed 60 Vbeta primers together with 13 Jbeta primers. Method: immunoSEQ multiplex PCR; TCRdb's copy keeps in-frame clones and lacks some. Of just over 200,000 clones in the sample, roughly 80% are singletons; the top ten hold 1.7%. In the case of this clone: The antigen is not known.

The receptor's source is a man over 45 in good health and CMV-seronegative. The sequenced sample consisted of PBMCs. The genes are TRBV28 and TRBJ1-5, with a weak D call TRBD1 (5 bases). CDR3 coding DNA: TGTGCCAGCAGGGCGGACATTCTCCAGCATTTT. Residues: CASRADILQHF.